Below are 32 T cell receptor beta chains sequenced from a single sample in a study of cytotoxic CD8 clonotypes in ibrutinib-treated CLL. Libraries were prepared by immunoSEQ multiplex PCR; TCRdb keeps only in-frame clonotypes and omits some of them. The sample gives 25,000 to 30,000 clones, around 52% of which show up once; about 4.9% is in the top ten. Sequences were derived from PBMCs, sampled before ibrutinib treatment. The source is a human donor with chronic lymphocytic leukemia.

The chain carries TRBV5-1 and TRBJ2-3; TRBD1 aligns across 7 bases. Germline CDR1 reads SGHRS; CDR2 reads YFSETQ. The J segment lost 2 bases and the V segment lost 0 bases, leaving 18 bases of the junction unmatched. This CDR3 comprises 20 residues. The CDR3 bases are TGCGCCAGCAGCTTGGTTATGGGAGATCCGACAGGGTTCTCCACAGATACGCAGTATTTT. Protein sequence: CASSLVMGDPTGFSTDTQYF.

As DNA, the CDR3 is TGTGCCAGCAGCCCAACGCTAGGGACGCAGTATTTT. It codes for CASSPTLGTQYF. The rearrangement uses TRBV7-9 and TRBJ2-3; D gene unclear. Germline-derived CDR1 and CDR2 are SEHNR and FQNEAQ (reference sequence). The CDR3 has 12 amino acids. The V and J ends lost 5 bases and 9 bases respectively, with 12 bases between them.

The V and J genes are TRBV5-1 and TRBJ1-1; D is undetermined. The germline V gene encodes CDR1 SGHRS and CDR2 YFSETQ. The CDR3 is 14 amino acids. With 3 bases removed from V and 5 bases from J, the gap between germline ends came to 14 bases. CDR3 sequence: CASSSFKAGTEAFF. DNA of the CDR3: TGCGCCAGCAGCTCCTTTAAAGCGGGGACTGAAGCTTTCTTT. Full variable domain (remainder filled in from reference TRBV5-1 and TRBJ1-1): KAGVTQTPRYLIKTRGQQVTLSCSPISGHRSVSWYQQTPGQGLQFLFEYFSETQRNKGNFPGRFSGRQFSNSRSEMNVSTLELGDSALYLCASSSFKAGTEAFFGQGTRLTVV.

The chain is built from TRBV9 and TRBJ1-2, with a possible D match to TRBD1 (5 bases). The CDR3 has 14 amino acids. V dropped 8 bases and J dropped 2 bases, with 16 bases sitting between them. The germline V gene has CDR1 SGDLS and CDR2 YYNGEE. The CDR3 loop reads CASSGTGVNYGYTF. The CDR3 bases are TGTGCCAGTTCGGGGACCGGGGTCAACTATGGCTACACCTTC.

The V and J genes are TRBV5-4 and TRBJ2-7; D is unclear. CDR3 size: 14 residues. The V end lost 0 bases, the J end lost 0 bases, and 7 bases lay between the germline ends. Germline CDR1 is SGHNT and CDR2 is YYREEE (reference sequence). The CDR3 here is CASSLDAGSYEQYF. The CDR3 nucleotides are TGTGCCAGCAGCTTGGATGCAGGCTCCTACGAGCAGTACTTC. Together with reference TRBV5-4 and TRBJ2-7, the CDR3 gives the full variable domain: ETGVTQSPTHLIKTRGQQVTLRCSSQSGHNTVSWYQQALGQGPQFIFQYYREEENGRGNFPPRFSGLQFPNYSSELNVNALELDDSALYLCASSLDAGSYEQYFGPGTRLTVT.

CDR3 nucleotides: TGTGCCAGCAGTGACCGGGTTAGGGCCTCCTACAATGAGCAGTTCTTC. Protein sequence: CASSDRVRASYNEQFF. J is TRBJ2-1 and V is TRBV6-4; D gene unclear. CDR1 is MRHNA and CDR2 is SNTAGT in the germline V gene. The CDR3 spans 16 residues. V shed 2 bases and J shed 0 bases, with 11 bases lying between them.

The chain is built from TRBV18 and TRBJ2-3; D unresolved. The V and J ends lost 4 bases and 0 bases respectively, with 5 bases between them. The CDR3 has 13 amino acids. Germline lookup yields CDR1 KGHSH and CDR2 LQKENI. CDR3 residues: CASSLRSTDTQYF. Here the CDR3 DNA reads TGTGCCAGCTCACTCAGGAGCACAGATACGCAGTATTTT.

V is TRBV5-4 and J is TRBJ2-1; 9 nucleotides match TRBD1. The V and J ends lost 4 bases and 0 bases, in that order; junction bases with no gene match: 2. Germline CDR1 and CDR2: SGHNT and YYREEE (reference sequence). The CDR3 spans 15 residues. The CDR3 DNA is TGTGCCAGCAGCCAACAGGGGGCCTCCTACAATGAGCAGTTCTTC. It yields the protein CASSQQGASYNEQFF.

The chain couples TRBV4-1 to TRBJ1-3; D is unresolved. CDR3 length: 15 residues. Looked up from germline, CDR1 is MGHRA and CDR2 is YSYEKL. V gave up 3 bases and J gave up 2 bases, with 11 bases separating them. CDR3 in DNA: TGCGCCAGCAGCCAGATACAGTTCACTGGAAACACCATATATTTT. It specifies CASSQIQFTGNTIYF.

This clone was counted only a few times. CDR3 nucleotide sequence: TGCGCCAGCAGCCAAGCTAGCGCCCCGTGGACCCAGTACTTC. Translating gives CASSQASAPWTQYF. J is TRBJ2-5 and V is TRBV4-1; perhaps TRBD2 as D (6 bases). CDR3 length equals 14 residues. V was cut by 1 base and J by 7 bases, with 13 bases left in between. The germline CDR1 and CDR2 sequences are MGHRA and YSYEKL.

The chain combines TRBV5-1 with TRBJ2-3; possible D gene TRBD1, 5 bases. Germline V gene lookup returns CDR1 SGHRS and CDR2 YFSETQ. V lost 0 bases to trimming and J lost 2 bases, with 10 bases between them. The CDR3 is made up of 15 amino acids. CDR3 protein: CASSLAAGITDTQYF. For the CDR3, the DNA is TGCGCCAGCAGCTTGGCCGCAGGGATCACAGATACGCAGTATTTT. The variable domain in full, with the rest retrieved from reference TRBV5-1 and TRBJ2-3, is KAGVTQTPRYLIKTRGQQVTLSCSPISGHRSVSWYQQTPGQGLQFLFEYFSETQRNKGNFPGRFSGRQFSNSRSEMNVSTLELGDSALYLCASSLAAGITDTQYFGPGTRLTVL.

The chain carries TRBV28 and TRBJ1-4, with a weak D call TRBD1 (6 bases). CDR3 size: 13 residues. V lost 5 bases to trimming and J lost 4 bases, with 8 bases between them. Germline CDR1 MDHEN, CDR2 SYDVKM. Written as DNA, the CDR3 is TGTGCCAGCAGTCAAGGGGGTAATGAAAAACTGTTTTTT. Translating it yields CASSQGGNEKLFF.

This chain uses TRBV15 with TRBJ1-2, with no clear D. The length of the CDR3 is 12 residues. The V gene lost 1 base and the J gene lost 4 bases, with 4 bases spanning the gap. Per germline, CDR1 LNHNV and CDR2 YYDKDF (reference sequence). CDR3 DNA sequence: TGTGCCACCAGCAGAGGTGTCTATGGCTACACCTTC. It codes for CATSRGVYGYTF.

The chain joins TRBV15 to TRBJ2-3; no firm D call. Per germline, CDR1 LNHNV and CDR2 YYDKDF (reference sequence). The CDR3 is made up of 13 amino acids. V lost 0 bases to trimming and J lost 6 bases, with 7 bases between them. CDR3 nucleotide sequence: TGTGCCACCAGCAGAGAAAGAAGGGATACGCAGTATTTT. Residues: CATSRERRDTQYF.

The rearrangement uses TRBV4-3 and TRBJ2-7; 7 positions match TRBD2. V dropped 1 base and J dropped 4; count of bases not matched to a gene: 10. The CDR3 runs 16 residues. Germline-derived CDR1 and CDR2 are LGHNA and YSLEER. CDR3 protein: CASSQGGGIYGYEQYF. For the CDR3, the DNA is TGCGCCAGCAGCCAAGGGGGGGGGATTTATGGGTACGAGCAGTACTTC.

The CDR3 DNA sequence: TGTGCCAGCAGCCCTTCCGGGACTTGGCGGACAGATACGCAGTATTTT. It translates to CASSPSGTWRTDTQYF. This chain links TRBV9 with TRBJ2-3; D is perhaps TRBD2 (6 bases). CDR1 is SGDLS and CDR2 is YYNGEE in the germline V gene. Between the trimmed V and J ends, which lost 4 bases and 3 bases, there was a span of 18 bases. The CDR3 consists of 16 residues.

The chain couples TRBV9 to TRBJ2-7; TRBD1 agrees at 8 bases. Germline lookup yields CDR1 SGDLS and CDR2 YYNGEE. J was trimmed by 0 bases and V by 0 bases; bases with no gene match: 5. The CDR3 loop spans 16 amino acids. The CDR3 spells CASSVGVTGGSYEQYF. The CDR3, as DNA: TGTGCCAGCAGCGTAGGAGTAACAGGGGGCTCCTACGAGCAGTACTTC.

The CDR3 DNA reads TGTGCCAGCAGCTTGGAGGGGTTTGCAGATACGCAGTATTTT. It is translated as CASSLEGFADTQYF. The chain carries TRBV5-4 and TRBJ2-3; D may be TRBD1 (5 bases). The V end was cut by 0 bases, the J end by 4 bases, with 9 bases between. This CDR3 spans 14 amino acids. From germline, CDR1 is SGHNT and CDR2 YYREEE (reference sequence). Based on the CDR3 plus reference TRBV5-4 and TRBJ2-3, the full variable domain is ETGVTQSPTHLIKTRGQQVTLRCSSQSGHNTVSWYQQALGQGPQFIFQYYREEENGRGNFPPRFSGLQFPNYSSELNVNALELDDSALYLCASSLEGFADTQYFGPGTRLTVL.

This clone was observed a handful of times. The chain recombines TRBV4-1 with TRBJ2-7; D is uncertain. The CDR3 sequence is 13 residues long. The germline V gene encodes CDR1 MGHRA and CDR2 YSYEKL. Trimming shortened V by 4 bases and J by 6 bases, and 13 bases separated the two germline ends. Written as DNA, the CDR3 is TGCGCCAGCAGCCGGGTCTTGGCAGGCGAGCAGTACTTC. Translated, it gives CASSRVLAGEQYF.

The chain uses TRBV7-9 and TRBJ2-7; D not resolved. V was cut by 4 bases and J by 1 base, with 8 bases left in between. In germline, CDR1 is SEHNR, CDR2 FQNEAQ (reference sequence). This CDR3 contains 13 residues. The CDR3 DNA sequence: TGTGCCAGCAGCTGGGGATCTTCCTACGAGCAGTACTTC. Encoded protein: CASSWGSSYEQYF.

This clone was detected only a few times. CDR3 nucleotide sequence: TGTGCCAGCAGCCTACGTAACAGGAGCCTAGCTGAAGCTTTCTTT. This encodes CASSLRNRSLAEAFF. The rearrangement links TRBV7-9 to TRBJ1-1, with D perhaps matching TRBD1 (5 bases). Germline V gene sequence: CDR1 SEHNR, CDR2 FQNEAQ (reference sequence). The ends were cut back, 5 bases at V and 6 bases at J, with 19 bases in the middle. The CDR3 is 15 residues long.

DNA for the CDR3: TGCAGCGTTGTCCCTAGCCAACTCGGAGAGACCCAGTACTTC. Its translation: CSVVPSQLGETQYF. V gene TRBV29-1 combines with J gene TRBJ2-5; D may be TRBD2 (5 bases). Germline assignment: CDR1 SQVTM and CDR2 ANQGSEA. The length of the CDR3 is 14 residues. Trimming removed 4 bases at V and 4 bases at J, with 16 bases between.

This sequence joins TRBV11-2 and TRBJ2-7; the D is unclear. From germline, CDR1 is SGHAT and CDR2 FQNNGV. The CDR3 runs to 12 residues. Trimming removed 3 bases from V and 5 bases from J, with 8 bases in between. CDR3 in DNA: TGTGCCAGCAGCTTCGGTAGTGACGAGCAGTACTTC. Translated, it gives CASSFGSDEQYF. Full variable domain (remainder filled in from reference TRBV11-2 and TRBJ2-7): EAGVAQSPRYKIIEKRQSVAFWCNPISGHATLYWYQQILGQGPKLLIQFQNNGVVDDSQLPKDRFSAERLKGVDSTLKIQPAKLEDSAVYLCASSFGSDEQYFGPGTRLTVT.

The chain carries TRBV5-1 and TRBJ1-3; D not resolved. V lost 4 bases to trimming and J lost 2 bases, with 13 bases between them. Germline CDR1 and CDR2: SGHRS and YFSETQ. This CDR3 region has 15 residues. The CDR3 protein is CASSPSGMAGNTIYF. The CDR3 bases are TGCGCCAGCAGCCCCTCTGGGATGGCTGGAAACACCATATATTTT.

This chain joins TRBV6-1 and TRBJ2-5; D uncertain. The germline CDR1 and CDR2 sequences are MNHNS and SASEGT. CDR3 size: 12 residues. Trimming stripped 5 bases from V and 5 bases from J, with 9 bases between. The CDR3 protein is CASSPLYETQYF. The CDR3 DNA follows: TGTGCCAGCAGTCCACTATATGAGACCCAGTACTTC.

The table lists this clone with a count of one. The chain recombines TRBV29-1 with TRBJ2-1; D might be TRBD1 (6 bases). V lost 2 bases and J 9 bases, leaving 20 bases between the germline ends. The CDR3 consists of 15 residues. Germline-derived CDR1 and CDR2 are SQVTM and ANQGSEA. As DNA, the CDR3 is TGCAGCGTTGAAAGGGGTTTAGGCAGGGGTGCTGAGCAGTTCTTC. This codes for CSVERGLGRGAEQFF.

The gene calls are TRBV9 and TRBJ2-5; D might be TRBD2 (5 bases). The germline gives CDR1 SGDLS, CDR2 YYNGEE. CDR3 size: 14 residues. Trimming removed 0 bases at V and 4 bases at J, with 10 bases between. The CDR3 here is CASSVGVRGETQYF. The DNA of the CDR3 is TGTGCCAGCAGCGTAGGGGTTCGGGGAGAGACCCAGTACTTC. Drawing the rest from reference TRBV9 and TRBJ2-5, the complete variable domain is DSGVTQTPKHLITATGQRVTLRCSPRSGDLSVYWYQQSLDQGLQFLIQYYNGEERAKGNILERFSAQQFPDLHSELNLSSLELGDSALYFCASSVGVRGETQYFGPGTRLLVL.

The genes are TRBV5-1 and TRBJ2-3; D ambiguous. The ends were cut back, 1 base at V and 5 bases at J, with 8 bases in the middle. Germline CDR1 and CDR2: SGHRS and YFSETQ. The CDR3 runs to 13 residues. This chain's CDR3 is CASSLMFQDTQYF. CDR3 coding DNA: TGCGCCAGCAGCTTGATGTTTCAAGATACGCAGTATTTT.

This chain uses TRBV10-3 with TRBJ2-3, with D maybe TRBD2 (5 bases). The CDR3 loop spans 13 amino acids. Germline CDR1 reads ENHRY; CDR2 reads SYGVKD. The V gene lost 10 bases and the J gene lost 4 bases, with 15 bases spanning the gap. This CDR3 reads CANGLSEADTQYF. In DNA, the CDR3 is TGTGCCAATGGACTTAGCGAGGCAGATACGCAGTATTTT.

This clone was detected only a few times. The gene calls are TRBV29-1 and TRBJ1-2; D is unresolved. The CDR3 has 12 residues. The V gene lost 6 bases and the J gene lost 4 bases, with 12 bases spanning the gap. In germline, CDR1 is SQVTM, CDR2 ANQGSEA. The CDR3 reads CSVPQDAYGYTF. The CDR3 DNA reads TGCAGCGTCCCTCAGGATGCCTATGGCTACACCTTC.

V and J are TRBV5-4 and TRBJ2-5; 9 bases line up with TRBD1. The CDR3 is 15 amino acids. J lost 5 bases, V lost 4 bases, and 9 bases had no gene match. CDR1 and CDR2 from the germline V gene are SGHNT and YYREEE (reference sequence). For the CDR3, the DNA is TGTGCCAGCAGCAGGGGAACAGGGGGCCTTGAGACCCAGTACTTC. It encodes CASSRGTGGLETQYF.

This chain joins TRBV12-5 and TRBJ1-5; possible D gene TRBD1, 5 bases. The CDR3 spans 18 residues. In germline, CDR1 is LGHNT, CDR2 FRNRAP. Between the trimmed V and J ends, which lost 0 bases and 6 bases, there was a span of 21 bases. CDR3 amino acids: CASGLVLGIRAVSQPQHF. The CDR3 DNA sequence: TGTGCTAGTGGTTTGGTACTCGGAATCAGGGCGGTCAGTCAGCCCCAGCATTTT. The full variable domain, in which reference TRBV12-5 and TRBJ1-5 provide the parts outside the CDR3, is DARVTQTPRHKVTEMGQEVTMRCQPILGHNTVFWYRQTMMQGLELLAYFRNRAPLDDSGMPKDRFSAEMPDATLATLKIQPSEPRDSAVYFCASGLVLGIRAVSQPQHFGDGTRLSIL.